Below are 15 T cell receptor beta chains sequenced from a single sample in a study of cytomegalovirus exposure and HLA in healthy donors. 13 Jbeta primers and 60 Vbeta primers were used for the PCR. The assay was immunoSEQ multiplex PCR, and TCRdb's table has in-frame clones only and misses some. The sample yields about 140,000 clones, approximately 78% seen once. Sequencing was done on a sample of PBMCs. The receptors come from a female donor in good health and CMV-seronegative.

V usage is TRBV5-6 and J usage is TRBJ1-1, with 7 bases aligning to TRBD1. CDR1 is SGHDT and CDR2 is YYEEEE in the germline V gene. The CDR3 sequence is 15 residues long. V was clipped by 0 bases and J by 5 bases; unmatched bases: 7. CDR3 DNA sequence: TGTGCCAGCAGCTTGGGGGGGACAGCTGTAACTGAAGCTTTCTTT. This translates into CASSLGGTAVTEAFF.

Only a few counts were recorded for this clone. The chain uses TRBV28 and TRBJ1-2; perhaps TRBD1 as D (5 bases). CDR3 size: 14 residues. V gave up 6 bases and J gave up 7 bases, with 18 bases separating them. Germline loops: CDR1 MDHEN, CDR2 SYDVKM. The CDR3 nucleotides are TGTGCCAGCAGGCAGGGTATCATTACGGGTGGCTACACCTTC. As protein: CASRQGIITGGYTF.

The CDR3 sequence is CASSPGLSGNTIYF. The CDR3 coding sequence is TGTGCCAGCAGTCCAGGGTTATCTGGAAACACCATATATTTT. The chain uses TRBV7-9 and TRBJ1-3, with D possibly matching TRBD1 (5 bases). The CDR3 length is 14 residues. Trimming shortened V by 6 bases and J by 1 base, and 10 bases separated the two germline ends. Germline CDR1 SEHNR, CDR2 FQNEAQ (reference sequence).

This clone was counted between two and nine times. The V and J genes are TRBV6-5 and TRBJ2-7; D might be TRBD1 (5 bases). The CDR3 consists of 13 residues. Trimming removed 7 bases from V and 1 base from J, with 11 bases in between. Germline CDR1 MNHEY, CDR2 SVGAGI. Here the CDR3 reads CASTSDMSYEQYF. DNA of the CDR3: TGTGCCAGCACCTCGGACATGTCCTACGAGCAGTACTTC.

The genes are TRBV5-8 and TRBJ2-3; 14 bases match TRBD2. The CDR3 has 18 amino acids. Trimming took 0 bases from V and 5 from J; bases not matched to a gene: 8. Germline CDR1 SGHTS, CDR2 YDEGEE. As DNA, the CDR3 is TGTGCCAGCAGCTTGGGGCAGGGACTAGCGGGAGTTTTAGATACGCAGTATTTT. It yields the protein CASSLGQGLAGVLDTQYF.

This clone has a single count. This chain links TRBV9 with TRBJ2-1; 7 nucleotides align to TRBD1. This CDR3 has 14 amino acids. Germline V gives CDR1 SGDLS, CDR2 YYNGEE. V was clipped by 4 bases and J by 0 bases; unmatched bases: 1. The CDR3 here is CASSRDSSYNEQFF. The CDR3 DNA sequence: TGTGCCAGCAGCCGGGACAGCTCCTACAATGAGCAGTTCTTC.

The chain recombines TRBV5-1 with TRBJ2-1; D possibly corresponds to TRBD1 (6 bases). The CDR3 has 13 amino acids. Germline V gene sequence: CDR1 SGHRS, CDR2 YFSETQ. V was shortened by 1 base and J by 12 bases, with 14 bases between the two germline ends. The CDR3 is CASSLSTGLGQFF. In DNA, the CDR3 is TGCGCCAGCAGCTTGTCAACAGGGTTAGGGCAGTTCTTC. The whole variable domain, filled in from reference TRBV5-1 and TRBJ2-1, reads KAGVTQTPRYLIKTRGQQVTLSCSPISGHRSVSWYQQTPGQGLQFLFEYFSETQRNKGNFPGRFSGRQFSNSRSEMNVSTLELGDSALYLCASSLSTGLGQFFGPGTRLTVL.

A single count supports this clone. The CDR3 coding sequence is TGTGCCAGCAGTTCTTTCCCGGGATCCCACAATGAGCAGTTCTTC. This codes for CASSSFPGSHNEQFF. The chain uses TRBV28 and TRBJ2-1, with D perhaps TRBD2 (5 bases). The ends were cut back, 4 bases at V and 5 bases at J, with 15 bases in the middle. The CDR3 contains 15 residues. The germline V gene has CDR1 MDHEN and CDR2 SYDVKM.

This clone was detected only a few times. The V and J genes are TRBV6-6 and TRBJ1-5, with unresolved D. The V and J ends lost 5 bases and 2 bases respectively, with 4 bases between them. The germline CDR1 and CDR2 sequences are MNHNY and SVGAGI (reference sequence). There are 12 residues in the CDR3. CDR3: CASSRGNQPQHF. The CDR3 bases are TGTGCCAGCAGTCGAGGCAATCAGCCCCAGCATTTT.

J is TRBJ2-2 and V is TRBV19, with a tentative D call TRBD2 (6 bases). The length of the CDR3 is 15 residues. Deletions cut 5 bases from V and 7 bases from J, with 17 bases between. The germline CDR1 and CDR2 sequences are LNHDA and SQIVND (reference sequence). Here the CDR3 reads CASSGGLSLRGELFF. The CDR3 nucleotides read TGTGCCAGTAGTGGCGGACTATCCCTTCGCGGGGAGCTGTTTTTT.

The gene calls are TRBV7-9 and TRBJ2-1; 13 bases match TRBD2. CDR3 length: 16 residues. V lost 0 bases and J lost 7; bases outside the gene matches: 3. CDR1 SEHNR and CDR2 FQNEAQ come from the germline V gene (reference sequence). The CDR3 DNA is TGTGCCAGCAGCTTAGCGAGACTAGCGGGAGGTAATGAGCAGTTCTTC. Protein sequence: CASSLARLAGGNEQFF. Looking up the rest from reference TRBV7-9 and TRBJ2-1 gives the full variable domain: DTGVSQNPRHKITKRGQNVTFRCDPISEHNRLYWYRQTLGQGPEFLTYFQNEAQLEKSRLLSDRFSAERPKGSFSTLEIQRTEQGDSAMYLCASSLARLAGGNEQFFGPGTRLTVL.

Concerning this clone itself: A read error may account for a junction end that differs from germline. The chain recombines TRBV7-9 with TRBJ1-1; the D gene is possibly TRBD1 (6 bases). Germline V lookup: CDR1 SEHNR, CDR2 FQNEAQ (reference sequence). The CDR3 extends over 12 amino acids. CDR3 nucleotide sequence: TGTTCCAGCAGCCCCAACAGGGAAGGAGCTTTCTTT. Protein sequence: CSSSPNREGAFF. The full variable domain, in which reference TRBV7-9 and TRBJ1-1 provide the parts outside the CDR3, is DTGVSQNPRHKITKRGQNVTFRCDPISEHNRLYWYRQTLGQGPEFLTYFQNEAQLEKSRLLSDRFSAERPKGSFSTLEIQRTEQGDSAMYLCSSSPNREGAFFGQGTRLTVV.

This clone was detected only once. The chain has TRBV7-6 and TRBJ2-5; D may be TRBD2 (6 bases). The CDR3 runs to 13 residues. CDR1 is SGHVS, CDR2 FNYEAQ, per germline. The CDR3 nucleotides read TGTGCGACCCGCTCGGTGGGGGGAGAGACCCAGTACTTC. It codes for CATRSVGGETQYF.

The chain has TRBV11-2 and TRBJ1-5, with 7 positions matching TRBD1. CDR1 is SGHAT, CDR2 FQNNGV, per germline. V shed 2 bases, J shed 3 bases, and the junction held 1 base outside the gene matches. This CDR3 spans 14 amino acids. For the CDR3, the DNA is TGTGCCAGCAGCTTAACAGGGGCCAATCAGCCCCAGCATTTT. Protein sequence: CASSLTGANQPQHF.

V gene TRBV11-2 combines with J gene TRBJ2-7; possibly TRBD2 for D (5 bases). V was trimmed by 5 bases and J by 3 bases, leaving 14 bases between them. This CDR3 has 14 amino acids. Looked up from germline, CDR1 is SGHAT and CDR2 is FQNNGV. CDR3 residues: CASSPFSLDYEQYF. The CDR3 DNA reads TGTGCCAGCAGCCCCTTTTCACTAGACTACGAGCAGTACTTC.